Each of the 26 T cell receptor beta chains below was sequenced from the same sample in a study of chemoradiotherapy in HPV16-positive cancers. The assay was immunoSEQ multiplex PCR, and TCRdb's table has in-frame clones only and misses some. The repertoire holds about 35,000 clones, 80% seen once, with 3.5% to 4% in the top ten. The sample consisted of blood, taken from a patient who underwent chemoradiotherapy. These receptors were taken from a human donor with HPV-associated anogenital cancer.

J is TRBJ2-3 and V is TRBV5-4, with a possible D match to TRBD1 (6 bases). Germline assignment: CDR1 SGHNT and CDR2 YYREEE (reference sequence). The V gene lost 0 bases and the J gene lost 5 bases, with 19 bases spanning the gap. This CDR3 contains 17 residues. The CDR3 DNA reads TGTGCCAGCAGCTTGGAGTCCGTGGGGGCGATTGGAGATACGCAGTATTTT. It translates to CASSLESVGAIGDTQYF.

The chain recombines TRBV7-9 with TRBJ2-7; D is uncertain. This CDR3 spans 13 amino acids. V shed 5 bases and J shed 1 base, with 9 bases lying between them. Germline V lookup: CDR1 SEHNR, CDR2 FQNEAQ (reference sequence). CDR3: CASSATQSYEQYF. The CDR3 DNA reads TGTGCCAGCAGCGCTACTCAGTCCTACGAGCAGTACTTC.

The V gene is TRBV12-2, the J gene TRBJ1-3. TRBV12-2 is classified as a pseudogene. CDR3 length: 14 amino acids. For the CDR3, the DNA is TGTGCAAGTCGCCGAGCCCCCTCTGGAAACACCATATATTTT. Translating it yields CASRRAPSGNTIYF.

This clone appeared a single time. The chain couples TRBV19 to TRBJ1-1, with D maybe TRBD1 (6 bases). The V gene lost 5 bases and the J gene lost 4 bases, with 11 bases spanning the gap. Germline V gene data show CDR1 as LNHDA and CDR2 as SQIVND (reference sequence). There are 13 residues in the CDR3. The CDR3 is CASSGGQFTEAFF. CDR3 DNA sequence: TGTGCCAGTAGTGGGGGGCAATTCACTGAAGCTTTCTTT. Full variable domain (rest looked up from reference TRBV19 and TRBJ1-1): DGGITQSPKYLFRKEGQNVTLSCEQNLNHDAMYWYRQDPGQGLRLIYYSQIVNDFQKGDIAEGYSVSREKKESFPLTVTSAQKNPTAFYLCASSGGQFTEAFFGQGTRLTVV.

The genes are TRBV6-1 and TRBJ2-1; 8 bases line up with TRBD2. Germline V CDR1 and CDR2: MNHNS, SASEGT. The junction had 15 bases not matched to a gene; V was cut back by 7 bases and J by 10 bases. CDR3 length equals 15 residues. The CDR3 here is CASTNPQAGGDEQFF. As DNA, the CDR3 is TGTGCCAGCACTAACCCTCAGGCCGGGGGGGACGAGCAGTTCTTC.

This clone was seen just once. The rearrangement links TRBV10-3 to TRBJ1-2, with a weak D call TRBD1 (5 bases). The CDR3 has 17 amino acids. Germline V gene sequence: CDR1 ENHRY, CDR2 SYGVKD. V gave up 0 bases and J gave up 4 bases, with 18 bases separating them. CDR3 nucleotide sequence: TGTGCCATCAGTGAGTCGCAGGGAATTGGCAGGGCCTATGGCTACACCTTC. This translates into CAISESQGIGRAYGYTF.

The chain combines TRBV7-3 with TRBJ1-1; TRBD1 matches at 9 bases. V lost 6 bases, J lost 4 bases, and 3 bases stayed unmatched. Germline CDR1 and CDR2: SGHTA and FQGTGA. CDR3 length: 13 residues. The CDR3 bases are TGTGCCAGCAGTCAGGACAGGGGCACTGAAGCTTTCTTT. This codes for CASSQDRGTEAFF.

CDR3 protein: CASSEGETRADTQYF. CDR3 in DNA: TGTGCCAGCAGTGAAGGGGAGACTAGGGCAGATACGCAGTATTTT. V and J are TRBV6-1 and TRBJ2-3; D perhaps matches TRBD2 (6 bases). Germline values: CDR1 MNHNS, CDR2 SASEGT. The CDR3 contains 15 residues. The germline V and J ends were trimmed by 1 base and 4 bases, with 12 bases remaining between them.

V is TRBV4-2 and J is TRBJ2-7, with unresolved D. The V gene lost 0 bases and the J gene lost 7 bases, with 7 bases spanning the gap. This CDR3 has 12 amino acids. Germline CDR1 LGHNA, CDR2 YNFKEQ. The CDR3 region is CASSQDVGEQYF. CDR3 nucleotide sequence: TGTGCCAGCAGCCAAGACGTCGGGGAGCAGTACTTC.

The genes are TRBV7-6 and TRBJ2-2, with a weak D call TRBD1 (5 bases). V lost 5 bases and J 0 bases, leaving 13 bases between the germline ends. Looked up from germline, CDR1 is SGHVS and CDR2 is FNYEAQ. The CDR3 length is 16 residues. The CDR3 loop reads CASSQRTGTNTGELFF. The CDR3 DNA sequence: TGTGCCAGCAGCCAGCGTACAGGAACGAACACCGGGGAGCTGTTTTTT. Supplemented by reference TRBV7-6 and TRBJ2-2, the full variable domain reads GAGVSQSPRYKVTKRGQDVALRCDPISGHVSLYWYRQALGQGPEFLTYFNYEAQQDKSGLPNDRFSAERPEGSISTLTIQRTEQRDSAMYRCASSQRTGTNTGELFFGEGSRLTVL.

V gene TRBV4-1 combines with J gene TRBJ2-3, with TRBD2 matching 9 bases. J lost 1 base, V lost 7 bases, and 9 bases had no gene match. The CDR3 extends over 16 amino acids. Germline CDR1 is MGHRA and CDR2 is YSYEKL. The CDR3 reads CASNLVASGGTDTQYF. Here the CDR3 DNA reads TGCGCCAGCAACCTCGTGGCTAGCGGGGGCACAGATACGCAGTATTTT.

The chain combines TRBV7-9 with TRBJ1-2; unclear D gene. Germline V gene sequence: CDR1 SEHNR, CDR2 FQNEAQ (reference sequence). Trimming removed 5 bases at V and 7 bases at J, with 17 bases between. The CDR3 runs 14 residues. The CDR3 DNA follows: TGTGCCAGCAGCCGATACGTTGACACCAGTGGCTACACCTTC. Translated, it gives CASSRYVDTSGYTF. Full variable domain (rest looked up from reference TRBV7-9 and TRBJ1-2): DTGVSQNPRHKITKRGQNVTFRCDPISEHNRLYWYRQTLGQGPEFLTYFQNEAQLEKSRLLSDRFSAERPKGSFSTLEIQRTEQGDSAMYLCASSRYVDTSGYTFGSGTRLTVV.

The chain links TRBV5-5 to TRBJ2-2; 11 bases are a match to TRBD2. The junction had 4 bases not matched to a gene; V was cut back by 0 bases and J by 0 bases. CDR3 length equals 18 residues. Germline V gene lookup returns CDR1 SGHKS and CDR2 YYEKEE (reference sequence). The CDR3, as DNA: TGTGCCAGCAGCTTGGGTCTAGCGGGGGGACCGAACACCGGGGAGCTGTTTTTT. It codes for CASSLGLAGGPNTGELFF.

The chain carries TRBV19 and TRBJ1-2, with 12 positions matching TRBD1. The germline gives CDR1 LNHDA, CDR2 SQIVND (reference sequence). The CDR3 is made up of 16 amino acids. The J segment lost 2 bases and the V segment lost 5 bases, leaving 6 bases of the junction unmatched. CDR3 sequence reads: CASSVSGTGGNYGYTF. In DNA, the CDR3 is TGTGCCAGTAGTGTTTCCGGGACAGGGGGCAACTATGGCTACACCTTC.

This clone was picked up one time. V and J are TRBV30 and TRBJ2-7; 8 bases align to TRBD1. Trimming cost V 7 bases and J 3 bases; bases outside gene matches: 11. CDR3 length: 14 amino acids. Germline V gives CDR1 GTSNPN, CDR2 SVGIG (reference sequence). CDR3: CALTRTGSSYEQYF. DNA of the CDR3: TGTGCCTTGACCCGGACAGGGTCGAGCTACGAGCAGTACTTC.

The rearrangement uses TRBV6-1 and TRBJ1-5, with D perhaps matching TRBD1 (5 bases). Trimming pared 4 bases from V and 5 bases from J, leaving 9 bases between. The CDR3 runs to 13 residues. Germline V gene lookup returns CDR1 MNHNS and CDR2 SASEGT. The CDR3 reads CASSVQADQPQHF. In DNA form, the CDR3 reads TGTGCCAGCAGTGTACAGGCGGATCAGCCCCAGCATTTT.

The V and J genes are TRBV7-9 and TRBJ2-1, with D possibly being TRBD1 (6 bases). Germline V gene sequence: CDR1 SEHNR, CDR2 FQNEAQ (reference sequence). The CDR3 covers 12 residues. The V and J ends lost 5 bases and 10 bases respectively, with 12 bases between them. The CDR3 coding sequence is TGTGCCAGCAGCAAGCAGGGGCAGGAGCAGTTCTTC. Translated, it gives CASSKQGQEQFF.

The J gene is TRBJ1-1, the V gene TRBV5-4, with 7 bases aligning to TRBD1. The CDR3 sequence is 13 residues long. Trimming at V came to 3 bases and at J to 7 bases, leaving 6 bases not matched to a gene. Germline assignment: CDR1 SGHNT and CDR2 YYREEE (reference sequence). DNA for the CDR3: TGTGCCAGCAGCTCGGGACAGCGTTATGAAGCTTTCTTT. Amino acids: CASSSGQRYEAFF.

This rearrangement joins TRBV6-1 to TRBJ1-1, with D perhaps matching TRBD1 (5 bases). The V end was cut by 8 bases, the J end by 9 bases, with 19 bases between. The V gene's germline CDR1 is MNHNS and CDR2 SASEGT. The CDR3 contains 13 residues. CDR3 loop: CASGAGQTTKAFF. CDR3 bases: TGTGCCAGCGGAGCAGGGCAGACTACCAAAGCTTTCTTT.

This chain links TRBV7-9 with TRBJ1-5; D gene uncertain. V shed 1 base and J shed 0 bases, with 4 bases lying between them. Germline CDR1 and CDR2: SEHNR and FQNEAQ (reference sequence). There are 14 residues in the CDR3. CDR3 nucleotide sequence: TGTGCCAGCAGCTTAGAGGGTAGCAATCAGCCCCAGCATTTT. Translating it yields CASSLEGSNQPQHF. The full variable domain, completed using reference TRBV7-9 and TRBJ1-5, is DTGVSQNPRHKITKRGQNVTFRCDPISEHNRLYWYRQTLGQGPEFLTYFQNEAQLEKSRLLSDRFSAERPKGSFSTLEIQRTEQGDSAMYLCASSLEGSNQPQHFGDGTRLSIL.

The table lists this clone with a count of one. The V call is TRBV6-1, the J call TRBJ1-5; D not resolved. Trimming pared 1 base from V and 2 bases from J, leaving 9 bases between. The CDR3 spans 15 residues. Germline V gene data show CDR1 as MNHNS and CDR2 as SASEGT. The CDR3 region is CASSEGVRGNQPQHF. In nucleotides, the CDR3 is TGTGCCAGCAGTGAAGGGGTTAGGGGCAATCAGCCCCAGCATTTT.

The chain has TRBV18 and TRBJ2-7; 12 bases agree with TRBD2. V dropped 3 bases and J dropped 5; count of bases not matched to a gene: 8. The CDR3 has 16 residues. CDR1 is KGHSH, CDR2 LQKENI, per germline. CDR3 region: CASSPVASGGVDEQYF. The CDR3 nucleotides read TGTGCCAGCTCACCGGTAGCTAGCGGGGGGGTCGACGAGCAGTACTTC.

The chain combines TRBV29-1 with TRBJ1-1, with D possibly TRBD1 on 6 matching bases. CDR3 length equals 12 residues. V was clipped by 1 base and J by 11 bases, with 14 bases between them. CDR1 is SQVTM, CDR2 ANQGSEA, per germline. CDR3 residues: CSVEGVKRGAFF. The CDR3 DNA sequence: TGCAGCGTTGAAGGTGTAAAAAGGGGGGCTTTCTTT.

The chain couples TRBV28 to TRBJ1-1; maybe TRBD1 (6 bases). CDR1 is MDHEN and CDR2 is SYDVKM in the germline V gene. Trimming left V 7 bases short and J 3 bases short, with 15 bases between. This CDR3 is built from 14 residues. The CDR3 nucleotides are TGTGCCAGCATCCGAGGGGGGACATACACTGAAGCTTTCTTT. It encodes CASIRGGTYTEAFF.

The genes are TRBV5-8 and TRBJ2-5; perhaps TRBD2 as D (7 bases). Germline CDR1 reads SGHTS; CDR2 reads YDEGEE. V lost 0 bases and J 2 bases, leaving 17 bases between the germline ends. The CDR3 consists of 17 residues. CDR3: CASSLGFGGRGQETQYF. CDR3 nucleotide sequence: TGTGCCAGCAGCTTGGGATTCGGGGGGCGCGGGCAAGAGACCCAGTACTTC. The full variable domain, rest sourced from reference TRBV5-8 and TRBJ2-5, is EAGVTQSPTHLIKTRGQQATLRCSPISGHTSVYWYQQALGLGLQFLLWYDEGEERNRGNFPPRFSGRQFPNYSSELNVNALELEDSALYLCASSLGFGGRGQETQYFGPGTRLLVL.

The chain uses TRBV13 and TRBJ2-7; D gene ambiguous. The germline V gene has CDR1 PRHDT and CDR2 FYEKMQ (reference sequence). There are 11 residues in the CDR3. Trimming took 2 bases from V and 5 from J, leaving 4 bases between them. The CDR3 loop reads CASSLSHEQYF. DNA for the CDR3: TGTGCCAGCAGCTTATCCCACGAGCAGTACTTC.